The clone carrying this T cell receptor (beta chain) appeared a few times. What it binds is not known. This record belongs to a study of T cell repertoires in cytomegalovirus infection. At the level of the study: Indications of both CMV infection and matching HLA type were provided by public TCR beta signatures.

Notes on the study in general: What dominated the ex vivo response were HLA-C-restricted CMV-specific TCR beta clonotypes.

TCRdb re-analysed the reads in MiXCR, keeping a single row per CDR3 protein. The profile shows about 920,000 distinct CDR3 sequences, around 29% of them singletons. The sequencing here drew on cultured CD8+ T cells from PBMCs, taken from culture after CMV antigen stimulation. The TCR was taken from a human donor in good health (CMV status not recorded). Some clones in this sample may be carry-over from other donors' samples.

CDR3 DNA sequence: TGTGCCAGCAGTTCTGAACTTTATAATTCACCCCTCCACTTT. This encodes CASSSELYNSPLHF. V and J are TRBV28 and TRBJ1-6; D is uncertain. CDR3 length equals 14 residues. The V gene's germline CDR1 is MDHEN and CDR2 SYDVKM. Trimming removed 4 bases from V and 4 bases from J, with 8 bases in between.